The sequence of this T cell receptor beta chain was determined in a study of CD8 T cells in Susac syndrome. Study-wide results and limits: CD8+ clonal expansion in Susac peaked in TEMRA cells and active patients. Individuals included in the TCR sequencing and HLA analysis were acknowledged by the study to be relatively few in number.

Reverse transcription of about 0.45 to 1 ug RNA was carried out with random hexamers. MiXCR, run by TCRdb on the immunoSEQ multiplex PCR reads, gives a single entry per CDR3 protein. Of 100,000 to 150,000 distinct CDR3 sequences detected, around 94% appear once; the ten largest clones hold about 0.2%. The authors carried out high-throughput sequencing of TCR beta. They applied it to CD8+ and CD4+ T cells obtained from blood. In Susac syndrome patients, recently defined diagnostic criteria for definite or probable disease were met. This clonotype showed up just once. Its antigen is unknown. The V gene's germline CDR1 is SQVTM and CDR2 ANQGSEA. Deletions cut 6 bases from V and 4 bases from J, with 10 bases between. This CDR3 is 11 amino acids long.

Sequenced input: CD8+ T cells from PBMCs. The chain uses TRBV29-1 and TRBJ2-7; D is uncertain. The sequence was obtained from a human donor with Susac syndrome. CDR3 sequence (DNA): TGCAGCGTCTATGCTGGATACGAGCAGTACTTC. It codes for CSVYAGYEQYF.